This TCR beta chain was retrieved from a study of response to subunit inactivated influenza vaccine. Trimming at V came to 0 bases and at J to 7 bases, leaving 22 bases not matched to a gene. Germline V gives CDR1 DFQATT, CDR2 SNEGSKA (reference sequence). This CDR3 spans 19 amino acids. Overall study results and limits: A suggestion made by the authors is that each seasonal influenza vaccination recruits few new T cells.

A word on this clonotype: The target antigen is unknown.

TCRdb reprocessed the RT-PCR reads with MiXCR, giving one entry per CDR3 protein. The data contain hundreds of thousands of distinct CDR3 sequences, about 18% of them singletons. This specimen consisted of PBMCs from blood, obtained 4 to 6 days after vaccination. The chain carries TRBV20-1 and TRBJ2-3; TRBD2 agrees at 7 bases. The TCR sequence derives from a man aged 45-60 years who received an inactivated influenza vaccine. Here the CDR3 reads CSARDSGFERDRPPNTQYF. The CDR3 DNA reads TGCAGTGCTAGAGACTCCGGGTTCGAGCGGGACCGCCCTCCTAATACGCAGTATTTT.